This entry describes one TCR beta chain. This clone has more than one count but fewer than ten. It has no known antigen specificity. The record has no base qualities; no much larger clone is one base away. From the cysteine up to the phenylalanine, the CDR3 has a length of 16 residues. The kept DNA is CDR3 alone, 48 bases in frame from the first base. Sequences SGDLS (CDR1) and YYNGEE (CDR2) are obtained from the germline V gene. Trimming takes 4 bases off V and 4 bases off J; junction bases not matched to a gene: 7. In total, 630 or so healthy bone marrow donors made up the cohort. Cohort members were all nominally healthy when sampled, although unrecorded immune exposures were likely present. The donor tested CMV seronegative, placing the donor among the 350 or so seronegative members of the cohort. A peripheral blood sample was provided by each donor, and peripheral blood mononuclear cells were used for TCR beta sequencing. Genomic DNA was extracted from the blood cell samples with the Qiagen DNeasy Blood Extraction Kit.

This sample stems from a study of cytomegalovirus exposure and HLA in healthy donors listed by TCRdb under 2017. For the wider study: An earlier analysis of fewer than 750 of the donors reported 250 to 300 Gb of sequence data and 100 million to 120 million unique TCR beta sequences obtained from about 200 million T cells. Class I and class II HLA loci were covered by the typing at four-digit resolution. Of the approximately 400 genotyped donors, 65% to 90% fell in the genetic ancestry cluster associated with self-reported Caucasian donors. Every repertoire in the discovery cohort had been generated on one and the same sequencing platform. A later genetic analysis used genome-wide SNP genotypes for about three fifths of the roughly 700 donors, treating that subset as a discovery cohort. Five DR-DQ haplotypes were treated as single units for association and clustering because of strong linkage in the cohort. Approximately 300 gigabases of sequencing data and 78 million or so unique TCR sequences were included in an early release covering around 650 HLA-typed donors. Typing coverage differed by locus: A, B, C, DRB1 and DQB1 were typed in about 620-640 donors, DQA1 in about 560, DPA1 in approximately 610, and DPB1 in 472. An earlier analysis of 587 of the donors used high-throughput TCR beta sequencing to judge whether each TCR beta V gene segment behaved as functional or pseudogenic. Among about 360 genotyped donors of the cohort, an average of around 240,000 unique TCR beta nucleotide sequences were sequenced per donor, 15% to 20% of them non-productive. Besides the first cohort of more than 650 subjects, a separate validation cohort made up of 120 different subjects was used. To predict cytomegalovirus infection status, the study combined high-throughput TCR immunosequencing, statistical association of individual TCRs with disease status, and machine learning. Alongside the repertoire data, information on donor age, sex, ethnicity and CMV serostatus was compiled. To study patterns of TCR occurrence, a later analysis re-analyzed previously published TCR beta repertoires from 650 to 750 donors and added high-resolution HLA genotyping. The T cell repertoires of 666 subjects were profiled by immunosequencing and related to cytomegalovirus serostatus. Rather than using new phenotypic data, the later analysis identified candidate immune exposures from TCR beta sequences and from how often those sequences occurred across donors. The aim of the study was to test whether cataloging public T cell receptors could identify signatures of past pathogen exposure.

Study-wide findings and limitations: Assigning TCR associations to individual alleles was difficult when HLA alleles, especially DR and DQ, strongly co-occurred. In a later analysis, 15,000 to 20,000 TCR beta sequences were associated with specific HLA alleles at a false discovery rate of 0.05. Most TCR sequences were observed very rarely across donors, whereas some public TCRs were present in many individuals. The authors suggested that the approach could potentially be extended to other disease states and immunological phenotypes. In a later genetic analysis, fewer N-insertions in productive TCRs were reported among donors in an Asian-associated ancestry cluster than the 666-donor mean. A further reported finding was that TCR beta sequences accurately predicted the HLA-A and HLA-B alleles for most subjects in the first cohort. Because the 87-base-pair reads could not distinguish some IMGT-functional V segments, including TRBV6-2 and TRBV6-3, those segments were excluded. Because some donors lacked HLA typing at each locus, the association tests relied only on the typed subset. A later analysis reported that several top co-occurrence clusters appeared linked to parvovirus B19, influenza, CMV and Epstein-Barr virus. Sequencing depth was assumed to be roughly uniform across donors in the presence/absence analyses, though that assumption may not hold. A cluster of highly shared sequence variants was judged likely to be a technical artifact of the sequencing pipeline. A later genetic analysis associated a missense DCLRE1C variant with V-gene and J-gene trimming of TCR beta chains, and an independent cohort replicated the association. Linkage disequilibrium might explain the correlated functional status among segregating V segments, but an unknown experimental factor could not be excluded. Most CMV-associated TCR beta chains appeared to be HLA-restricted in a later analysis, and the HLA associations seemed to be driven largely by CMV exposure. In an earlier analysis of fewer than 700 of the donors, most TCR beta V segments appeared in productive rearrangements about 87% or about 30% of the time, broadly matching IMGT annotations. In this cohort, only TCR beta chains were sequenced, and detectable features were limited by the absence of alpha or paired-chain data. The earlier analysis of nearly 600 of the donors excluded some 16 rarely observed V segments, including chromosome 9 orphons, because counts were too low. A few of the identified cytomegalovirus-associated TCR beta chains were confirmed in vitro to be specific for cytomegalovirus antigens. In a later analysis, HLA-associated TCR beta chains showed more clonal expansion and lower generation probabilities than non-associated chains that were equally common. The study listed approximately 150 TCR beta chains as associated with cytomegalovirus. CMV serostatus was the only immune exposure information available for the cohort. In both the original and validation cohorts, the classifier was reported to diagnose cytomegalovirus status with high specificity and sensitivity. In a later analysis, the rate of TCR association differed among HLA loci, with DRB1 alleles having the most associated TCRs and HLA-C alleles having the fewest.

Library preparation used the immunoSEQ multiplex PCR assay. For the multiplex PCR, a mixture combining 60 forward primers for TCR Vbeta segments and 13 reverse primers for TCR Jbeta segments was used. The CDR3 region of rearranged TCR beta genes was amplified from genomic DNA with a multiplex PCR assay. The Illumina HiSeq System was used to sequence the amplified TCR beta libraries as 87-base-pair reads. In the paper's pipeline: A later analysis tallied 70 million to 100 million unique TCR beta chains across the roughly 610 repertoires, and about 10 million of those chains were shared by two or more donors. Raw reads were error-corrected and collapsed into unique sequences by a nearest-neighbor algorithm in which closely related sequences were merged to remove PCR and sequencing errors. V, D and J gene segments were assigned by aligning CDR3 sequences to IMGT reference sequences. Each retained sequence needed at least a six-nucleotide match to both a V gene segment and a J gene segment. Rearrangements were classified as productive when the CDR3 lacked stop codons and remained in frame with V and J, and all other rearrangements were classified as non-productive. CDR3 was defined according to IMGT convention as the region running from the second conserved V-encoded cysteine to the conserved J-encoded phenylalanine. The earlier analysis of 587 of the donors excluded sequences that lacked an unambiguous match to a single V gene segment. In an earlier analysis of 500 to 750 of the donors, V segments were called functional above 56.7% productive rearrangements and were called segregating when the between-donor standard deviation exceeded 5%. To diagnose cytomegalovirus status from the catalog of TCR beta chain sequences, a statistical classification framework was built. A later analysis assigned V and J genes by comparing TCR nucleotide sequences with IMGT/GENE-DB human TR gene sequences. In a later analysis, CDR3 sequences and most-parsimonious VDJ recombination scenarios were assigned using the TCRdist pipeline. In a later analysis, every TCR beta chain was defined by the combination of its CDR3 amino acid sequence and its V-gene family, and reads without a unique V-gene family were dropped. As a way to deal with suspected cross-contamination and a sequencing artifact, a later analysis dropped nearly 600 nucleotide sequences that were highly shared and had low generation probability. A later analysis calculated a clonal expansion index for each public chain from normalized within-repertoire ranks of inferred template counts. Generation probabilities in a later analysis came from a VDJ recombination model fitted to out-of-frame rearrangements, and those results were checked against IGoR. A later analysis scored TCR-TCR, TCR-HLA and TCR-CMV co-occurrence with hypergeometric tests, applying a repertoire-size bias correction to TCR pairs. A later analysis estimated false discovery rates by permuting HLA or CMV assignments 20 times. In a later analysis, co-occurring TCRs were grouped with DBSCAN, and TCRdist sequence similarity was added when clustering was performed within HLA-allele-positive subsets. Co-occurrence clustering excluded repertoires with fewer than 30,000 or more than 120,000 public chains, plus five with anomalous nucleotide sharing. Sourced from immuneACCESS, this table was stored by TCRdb with only in-frame sequences that have V and J called. A share of the clones is absent; for the studies checked, an unresolved V gene accounts for under half, and the remainder has no known explanation. For V, J and clone size, that table is used; D and trimming come from the DNA. For this sample there are under 90,000 clones; 85% to 90% appear just once. Clones ranked in the top ten supply approximately 2.3% of the sample.

This receptor was identified in a man aged 18 to 35 in good health and CMV-seronegative. The sequenced material came from PBMCs. This sequence uses TRBV9 and TRBJ2-3, and TRBD2 matches 12 of the central bases. The CDR3 reads CASSTGLAGISDTQYF. The nucleotide sequence reads TGTGCCAGCAGCACCGGACTAGCGGGAATCTCAGATACGCAGTATTTT.